The 20 T cell receptor beta chains below come from one sample, sequenced in a study of cytomegalovirus exposure and HLA in healthy donors. PCR primers comprised 60 Vbeta and 13 Jbeta primers. Assay used: immunoSEQ multiplex PCR; TCRdb lists only in-frame clones, some missing. Seen here are 150,000 to 200,000 clones, around 84% observed once, and the top ten hold approximately 1.7%. The sequenced material came from PBMCs. These receptors were collected from a woman aged 18-29 years in good health and CMV-seronegative.

V and J are TRBV27 and TRBJ2-6; weak D call: TRBD2 (5 bases). The ends were cut back, 4 bases at V and 0 bases at J, with 10 bases in the middle. Per the germline V gene, CDR1 is MNHEY and CDR2 is SMNVEV (reference sequence). This CDR3 contains 16 residues. CDR3 in amino acids: CASSSDSDSGANVLTF. CDR3 in DNA: TGTGCCAGCAGTTCGGACTCGGACTCTGGGGCCAACGTCCTGACTTTC.

The rearrangement links TRBV25-1 to TRBJ2-5; 7 positions match TRBD2. The DNA end favors TRBJ2-7, so the J call may be wrong. The CDR3 spans 12 residues. Germline-derived CDR1 and CDR2 are MGHDK and SYGVNS. The CDR3 protein is CASSEGTNEQYF. As DNA, the CDR3 is TGTGCCAGCAGTGAAGGGACTAACGAGCAGTACTTC.

V and J are TRBV11-2 and TRBJ2-7; TRBD2 matches at 12 bases. Germline V CDR1 and CDR2: SGHAT, FQNNGV. The CDR3 extends over 14 amino acids. V was pared by 5 bases and J by 2 bases, with 1 base of the junction left unmatched. The CDR3 DNA sequence: TGTGCCAGCAGCGCTAGCGGGAGGGCCTACGAGCAGTACTTC. Encoded protein: CASSASGRAYEQYF.

This clone was seen just once. The chain has TRBV30 and TRBJ2-3; 8 bases are shared with TRBD2. The CDR3 loop spans 14 amino acids. V shed 8 bases, J shed 4 bases, and the junction held 11 bases outside the gene matches. Germline V CDR1 and CDR2: GTSNPN, SVGIG (reference sequence). In nucleotides, the CDR3 is TGTGCCCTGGACGAGAGCGGGGGCGCAGATACGCAGTATTTT. Residues: CALDESGGADTQYF.

The chain combines TRBV19 with TRBJ1-2, with 7 bases matching TRBD1. The V segment lost 6 bases and the J segment 7 bases; nucleotides outside the gene matches: 8. CDR3 length equals 13 residues. Germline loops: CDR1 LNHDA, CDR2 SQIVND (reference sequence). CDR3 protein: CASRAGGFSGYTF. The CDR3 DNA follows: TGTGCCAGTAGGGCAGGGGGGTTTAGTGGCTACACCTTC. Supplemented by reference TRBV19 and TRBJ1-2, the full variable domain reads DGGITQSPKYLFRKEGQNVTLSCEQNLNHDAMYWYRQDPGQGLRLIYYSQIVNDFQKGDIAEGYSVSREKKESFPLTVTSAQKNPTAFYLCASRAGGFSGYTFGSGTRLTVV.

This chain joins TRBV6-1 and TRBJ1-5, with D unclear. The CDR3 loop spans 14 amino acids. Germline V gene sequence: CDR1 MNHNS, CDR2 SASEGT. Trimming shortened V by 1 base and J by 6 bases, and 10 bases separated the two germline ends. The CDR3 DNA reads TGTGCCAGCAGTGAAGGAGGAAGCGTTCAGCCCCAGCATTTT. This translates into CASSEGGSVQPQHF.

This sequence joins TRBV6-5 and TRBJ1-2; 7 bases are a match to TRBD1. The germline CDR1 and CDR2 sequences are MNHEY and SVGAGI. The junction had 8 bases not matched to a gene; V was cut back by 5 bases and J by 8 bases. The CDR3 runs 13 residues. The CDR3 loop is CASSKGTVYGYTF. The CDR3, as DNA: TGTGCCAGCAGTAAAGGGACAGTTTACGGCTACACCTTC.

The genes are TRBV29-1 and TRBJ2-7; TRBD2 aligns across 10 bases. Trimming at V came to 6 bases and at J to 0 bases, leaving 5 bases not matched to a gene. Germline V CDR1 and CDR2: SQVTM, ANQGSEA. The CDR3 has 14 residues. CDR3 protein: CSVLSGGLSYEQYF. CDR3 coding DNA: TGCAGCGTGCTTAGCGGGGGGCTCTCCTACGAGCAGTACTTC.

The rearrangement links TRBV9 to TRBJ2-1; 11 positions match TRBD2. The CDR3 extends over 14 amino acids. V trimming: 2 bases; J trimming: 5 bases; junction bases outside the gene matches: 0. Germline-derived CDR1 and CDR2 are SGDLS and YYNGEE. The CDR3 nucleotides are TGTGCCAGCAGCGTTAGCGGGAGGGACAATGAGCAGTTCTTC. It is translated as CASSVSGRDNEQFF.

V is TRBV5-1 and J is TRBJ2-7, with D unclear. Germline V CDR1 and CDR2: SGHRS, YFSETQ. The V and J ends lost 4 bases and 0 bases respectively, with 5 bases between them. The CDR3 sequence is 12 residues long. CDR3 DNA sequence: TGCGCCAGCAGCGCAGGCTCCTACGAGCAGTACTTC. Translating gives CASSAGSYEQYF.

The chain couples TRBV10-3 to TRBJ1-2; 9 bases line up with TRBD1. This CDR3 has 17 residues. CDR1 is ENHRY and CDR2 is SYGVKD in the germline V gene. With V trimmed by 6 bases and J by 3 bases, 14 bases remained unmatched. The CDR3 bases are TGTGCCATCAGCCCGGGACAGGGCGTTGTATTCGACTATGGCTACACCTTC. Amino acids: CAISPGQGVVFDYGYTF.

This clone was detected only a few times. This rearrangement joins TRBV6-5 to TRBJ2-3; 7 bases line up with TRBD1. J was trimmed by 7 bases and V by 6 bases; bases with no gene match: 10. CDR3 length equals 14 residues. Looked up from germline, CDR1 is MNHEY and CDR2 is SVGAGI. The CDR3 DNA reads as TGTGCCAGCAGGTCCCGGGACAGAGCGCATACGCAGTATTTT. The encoded protein is CASRSRDRAHTQYF.

Comment on this clone: Distinct nucleotide sequences in the sample also encode this CDR3. This rearrangement joins TRBV7-9 to TRBJ1-1, with D possibly TRBD1 on 6 matching bases. CDR3 length equals 14 residues. Germline assignment: CDR1 SEHNR and CDR2 FQNEAQ (reference sequence). The germline V and J ends were trimmed by 3 bases and 4 bases, with 12 bases remaining between them. In DNA form, the CDR3 reads TGTGCCAGCAGCTTGAACCAGGGGACCACTGAAGCTTTCTTT. Translation: CASSLNQGTTEAFF. The full variable domain, in which reference TRBV7-9 and TRBJ1-1 provide the parts outside the CDR3, is DTGVSQNPRHKITKRGQNVTFRCDPISEHNRLYWYRQTLGQGPEFLTYFQNEAQLEKSRLLSDRFSAERPKGSFSTLEIQRTEQGDSAMYLCASSLNQGTTEAFFGQGTRLTVV.

The chain couples TRBV11-2 to TRBJ2-1; D is undetermined. Germline CDR1 and CDR2: SGHAT and FQNNGV. Between the trimmed V and J ends, which lost 1 base and 15 bases, there was a span of 13 bases. This CDR3 comprises 12 residues. The CDR3 loop is CASSLARPGRFF. CDR3 nucleotide sequence: TGTGCCAGCAGCTTAGCTAGGCCCGGCCGGTTCTTC.

The chain has TRBV19 and TRBJ1-1; the D is unclear. From germline, CDR1 is LNHDA and CDR2 SQIVND (reference sequence). V lost 7 bases, J lost 10 bases, and 16 bases lay in between. The CDR3 covers 12 residues. The CDR3 coding sequence is TGTGCCAGTACCTCGCACGGGGTCAGAGCTTTCTTT. Amino acid sequence: CASTSHGVRAFF.

There are a few counts of this clone. The chain has TRBV2 and TRBJ2-3, with D possibly TRBD2 on 6 matching bases. The CDR3 sequence is 14 residues long. From germline, CDR1 is SNHLY and CDR2 FYNNEI. The V end lost 5 bases, the J end lost 2 bases, and 11 bases lay between the germline ends. CDR3 amino acids: CASSSGLLTDTQYF. In DNA, the CDR3 is TGTGCCAGCAGTTCGGGACTTCTCACAGATACGCAGTATTTT. Together with reference TRBV2 and TRBJ2-3, the CDR3 gives the full variable domain: EPEVTQTPSHQVTQMGQEVILRCVPISNHLYFYWYRQILGQKVEFLVSFYNNEISEKSEIFDDQFSVERPDGSNFTLKIRSTKLEDSAMYFCASSSGLLTDTQYFGPGTRLTVL.

This rearrangement joins TRBV11-3 to TRBJ2-7; D remains ambiguous. CDR1 SGHNT and CDR2 YENEEA come from the germline V gene. V was pared by 0 bases and J by 2 bases, with 5 bases between. The CDR3 extends over 13 amino acids. DNA of the CDR3: TGTGCCAGCAGCTTAGAGGGCGCCTACGAGCAGTACTTC. It codes for CASSLEGAYEQYF.

The V gene is TRBV2, the J gene TRBJ1-5; TRBD1 matches 8 bases. Germline assignment: CDR1 SNHLY and CDR2 FYNNEI. V trimming: 4 bases; J trimming: 5 bases; junction bases outside the gene matches: 4. This CDR3 region has 14 residues. DNA for the CDR3: TGTGCCAGCAGTGCGGACAGGGCCGATCAGCCCCAGCATTTT. Its protein is CASSADRADQPQHF.

The chain couples TRBV2 to TRBJ1-5; tentative D call: TRBD1 (6 bases). The germline CDR1 and CDR2 sequences are SNHLY and FYNNEI. V lost 4 bases and J lost 11, with 15 bases in between. This CDR3 region has 13 residues. CDR3 coding DNA: TGTGCCAGCAGTGGAACAGGGCTCGGGGCCCAGCATTTT. Residues: CASSGTGLGAQHF.

V and J are TRBV7-2 and TRBJ2-7, with TRBD1 matching 7 bases. V was clipped by 6 bases and J by 3 bases; unmatched bases: 2. Germline CDR1 SGHTA, CDR2 FQGNSA. The CDR3 loop spans 12 amino acids. CDR3 protein: CASRTGVYEQYF. In DNA, the CDR3 is TGTGCCAGCAGAACAGGGGTCTACGAGCAGTACTTC.